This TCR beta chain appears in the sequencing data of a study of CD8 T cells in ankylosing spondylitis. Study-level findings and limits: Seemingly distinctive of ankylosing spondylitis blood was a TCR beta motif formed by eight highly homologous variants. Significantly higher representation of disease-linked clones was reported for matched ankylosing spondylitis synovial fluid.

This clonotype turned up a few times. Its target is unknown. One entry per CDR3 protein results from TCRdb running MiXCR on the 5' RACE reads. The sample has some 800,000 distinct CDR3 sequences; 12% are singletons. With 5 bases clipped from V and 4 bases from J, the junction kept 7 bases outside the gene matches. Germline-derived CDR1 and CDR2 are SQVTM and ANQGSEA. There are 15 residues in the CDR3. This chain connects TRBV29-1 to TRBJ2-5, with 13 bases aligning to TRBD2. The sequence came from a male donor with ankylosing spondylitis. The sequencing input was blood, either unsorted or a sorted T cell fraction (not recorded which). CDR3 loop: CSVRLAGGSLETQYF. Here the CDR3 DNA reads TGCAGCGTTAGACTAGCGGGGGGCTCCTTAGAGACCCAGTACTTC.